The next 32 T cell receptor beta chains were all read from a single sample in a study of cytomegalovirus exposure and HLA in healthy donors. Sequencing used immunoSEQ multiplex PCR; TCRdb keeps in-frame clones, though not all of them. The sample has around 150,000 clones; about 80% are singletons. The sequenced material came from PBMCs. These receptors all come from a man younger than 40 in good health and CMV-seropositive.

The rearrangement joins TRBV19 to TRBJ2-3; TRBD2 matches at 10 bases. Germline CDR1 is LNHDA and CDR2 is SQIVND (reference sequence). The CDR3 is 16 residues long. V dropped 4 bases and J dropped 2; count of bases not matched to a gene: 6. The CDR3 sequence is CASSKGLAADTDTQYF. CDR3 nucleotide sequence: TGTGCCAGTAGTAAAGGACTAGCGGCTGACACAGATACGCAGTATTTT.

The sample holds a few counts of this clone. The chain couples TRBV11-2 to TRBJ1-1, with D hard to call. The V gene's germline CDR1 is SGHAT and CDR2 FQNNGV. Deletions cut 6 bases from V and 1 base from J, with 9 bases between. The CDR3 has 13 residues. The DNA of the CDR3 is TGTGCCAGCAGGTTTCGGGGGAACACTGAAGCTTTCTTT. It yields the protein CASRFRGNTEAFF.

V usage is TRBV12-5 and J usage is TRBJ1-5; 8 nucleotides agree with TRBD1. V trimming: 5 bases; J trimming: 2 bases; junction bases outside the gene matches: 5. The germline V gene encodes CDR1 LGHNT and CDR2 FRNRAP. The CDR3 has 15 residues. CDR3 DNA: TGTGCTAGTGGTGAGGACAGGGACGGCAATCAGCCCCAGCATTTT. Translation gives CASGEDRDGNQPQHF.

This clone showed up just once. This chain uses TRBV5-6 with TRBJ1-2; no definite D call. V lost 0 bases and J 1 base, leaving 7 bases between the germline ends. The CDR3 contains 14 residues. CDR1 SGHDT and CDR2 YYEEEE come from the germline V gene. Here the CDR3 DNA reads TGTGCCAGCAGCTTGGACACCCTTAACTATGGCTACACCTTC. This sequence encodes CASSLDTLNYGYTF.

The chain combines TRBV7-6 with TRBJ1-5, with D possibly matching TRBD1 (6 bases). The CDR3 totals 14 residues. V lost 5 bases and J 3 bases, leaving 11 bases between the germline ends. Germline CDR1 is SGHVS and CDR2 is FNYEAQ. The CDR3 nucleotides are TGTGCCAGCAGCGAGGACAGAATCAATCAGCCCCAGCATTTT. It specifies CASSEDRINQPQHF.

This clone occurred once. The CDR3 is CASSPGPSGHTDTQYF. The CDR3 region has the DNA TGTGCCAGCAGCCCAGGGCCTAGCGGCCACACAGATACGCAGTATTTT. The chain is built from TRBV11-2 and TRBJ2-3, with TRBD2 identical over 7 bases. CDR3 length equals 16 residues. Germline-derived CDR1 and CDR2 are SGHAT and FQNNGV. The ends lost 5 bases at V and 2 bases at J; junction bases unmatched: 10.

The J gene is TRBJ2-7, the V gene TRBV27; D not certain. The CDR3 sequence is 15 residues long. Germline V CDR1 and CDR2: MNHEY, SMNVEV (reference sequence). The V end was cut by 9 bases, the J end by 6 bases, with 24 bases between. The CDR3 here is CASLVGQVGVGEQYF. The CDR3 bases are TGTGCCAGTTTGGTAGGCCAGGTCGGCGTCGGCGAGCAGTACTTC.

This chain uses TRBV6-5 with TRBJ2-7; 7 bases are a match to TRBD1. Per germline, CDR1 MNHEY and CDR2 SVGAGI. This CDR3 is built from 14 residues. The J segment lost 2 bases and the V segment lost 4 bases, leaving 5 bases of the junction unmatched. Here the CDR3 reads CASSLQGPTYEQYF. CDR3 sequence (DNA): TGTGCCAGCAGTTTACAGGGGCCAACCTACGAGCAGTACTTC.

The chain has TRBV30 and TRBJ1-1; the match to TRBD1 covers 12 bases. The germline CDR1 and CDR2 sequences are GTSNPN and SVGIG (reference sequence). This CDR3 has 14 residues. V was clipped by 5 bases and J by 8 bases; unmatched bases: 9. The CDR3 region is CAWGGTGGRVEAFF. The DNA of the CDR3 is TGTGCCTGGGGAGGGACAGGGGGCAGAGTCGAAGCTTTCTTT.

The chain couples TRBV18 to TRBJ2-7, with D perhaps matching TRBD2 (6 bases). The CDR3 spans 15 residues. V lost 4 bases, J lost 4 bases, and 17 bases lay in between. Germline CDR1 is KGHSH and CDR2 is LQKENI. CDR3 loop: CASSRGTPTLYEQYF. The CDR3 DNA reads as TGTGCCAGCTCACGCGGGACTCCAACTCTATACGAGCAGTACTTC.

The rearrangement joins TRBV27 to TRBJ2-7; possibly TRBD1 for D (6 bases). The CDR3 covers 16 residues. Germline assignment: CDR1 MNHEY and CDR2 SMNVEV (reference sequence). Trimming stripped 6 bases from V and 4 bases from J, with 22 bases between. CDR3 loop: CASRRQGSVGWYEQYF. For the CDR3, the DNA is TGTGCCAGCAGAAGGCAGGGGTCCGTAGGGTGGTACGAGCAGTACTTC.

The DNA of the CDR3 is TGTGCCAGCAGCAACAAGCGGGGGTCTGGCTACACCTTC. Protein: CASSNKRGSGYTF. The chain is built from TRBV6-6 and TRBJ1-2; a possible D gene is TRBD1 (5 bases). Germline lookup yields CDR1 MNHNY and CDR2 SVGAGI (reference sequence). Trimming took 6 bases from V and 7 from J, leaving 15 bases between them. This CDR3 is built from 13 residues.

The V call is TRBV19, the J call TRBJ2-3, with 16 bases aligning to TRBD2. The junction had 6 bases not matched to a gene; V was cut back by 4 bases and J by 5 bases. This CDR3 contains 17 residues. CDR1 and CDR2 (germline): LNHDA, SQIVND (reference sequence). The CDR3 DNA reads TGTGCCAGTAGTACCCTGGGACTAGCGGGAGGGCAAGATACGCAGTATTTT. Translating it yields CASSTLGLAGGQDTQYF.

The V and J genes are TRBV10-3 and TRBJ2-7, with D perhaps matching TRBD2 (5 bases). The ends were cut back, 9 bases at V and 3 bases at J, with 15 bases in the middle. CDR3 length: 13 residues. From germline, CDR1 is ENHRY and CDR2 SYGVKD. The CDR3 reads CAIRDRAGYEQYF. In DNA, the CDR3 is TGTGCCATACGAGACCGGGCGGGCTACGAGCAGTACTTC.

The V gene is TRBV5-6, the J gene TRBJ1-2; 9 bases are shared with TRBD1. This CDR3 region has 15 residues. CDR1 SGHDT and CDR2 YYEEEE come from the germline V gene. The V gene end was trimmed by 3 bases and the J gene end by 2 bases; junction bases not matched to a gene: 5. In DNA, the CDR3 is TGTGCCAGCAGCTACCTGGACAGGGGAAACTATGGCTACACCTTC. Its translation: CASSYLDRGNYGYTF.

The chain joins TRBV7-6 to TRBJ2-1; the match to TRBD2 covers 10 bases. This CDR3 is built from 16 residues. Losses at the gene ends were 5 bases for V and 4 bases for J; bases not matched to a gene: 8. Germline CDR1 SGHVS, CDR2 FNYEAQ. CDR3 protein: CASSTSSSGGYNEQFF. CDR3 sequence (DNA): TGTGCCAGCAGCACATCCTCTAGCGGGGGATACAATGAGCAGTTCTTC.

The rearrangement links TRBV5-6 to TRBJ2-7; 7 bases are a match to TRBD1. The CDR3 totals 13 residues. V lost 4 bases, J lost 7 bases, and 8 bases stayed unmatched. Germline V gene lookup returns CDR1 SGHDT and CDR2 YYEEEE. DNA for the CDR3: TGTGCCAGCAGCCAAACAGGGGTTGGGGAGCAGTACTTC. Translating gives CASSQTGVGEQYF.

The genes are TRBV6-6 and TRBJ1-2, with 8 bases matching TRBD1. The CDR3 has 14 residues. The V gene end was trimmed by 6 bases and the J gene end by 3 bases; junction bases not matched to a gene: 6. The germline V gene has CDR1 MNHNY and CDR2 SVGAGI (reference sequence). The CDR3 sequence: CASRRTGRDYGYTF. DNA for the CDR3: TGTGCCAGCAGAAGGACAGGGAGGGACTATGGCTACACCTTC.

The rearrangement links TRBV7-9 to TRBJ1-1; D gene uncertain. V was clipped by 3 bases and J by 0 bases, with 8 bases between them. This CDR3 has 14 residues. Per germline, CDR1 SEHNR and CDR2 FQNEAQ (reference sequence). The CDR3 protein is CASSFGGLNTEAFF. In DNA, the CDR3 is TGTGCCAGCAGCTTCGGAGGGCTGAACACTGAAGCTTTCTTT.

CDR3 coding DNA: TGTGCCAGCAGCCCGCGAAGGGACTACATAGCGTACACTGAAGCTTTCTTT. This codes for CASSPRRDYIAYTEAFF. This sequence joins TRBV7-8 and TRBJ1-1; weak D call: TRBD1 (5 bases). Trimming shortened V by 5 bases and J by 3 bases, and 22 bases separated the two germline ends. Germline V gene data show CDR1 as SGHVS and CDR2 as FQNEAQ. This CDR3 contains 17 residues.

The genes are TRBV5-1 and TRBJ2-1; weak D call: TRBD1 (6 bases). Trimming left V 4 bases short and J 8 bases short, with 13 bases between. This CDR3 has 13 residues. CDR1 and CDR2 from the germline V gene are SGHRS and YFSETQ. The chain's CDR3 is CASSLTGAHEQFF. The CDR3 coding sequence is TGCGCCAGCAGCCTGACAGGTGCACATGAGCAGTTCTTC. The full variable domain, rest sourced from reference TRBV5-1 and TRBJ2-1, is KAGVTQTPRYLIKTRGQQVTLSCSPISGHRSVSWYQQTPGQGLQFLFEYFSETQRNKGNFPGRFSGRQFSNSRSEMNVSTLELGDSALYLCASSLTGAHEQFFGPGTRLTVL.

The rearrangement links TRBV6-5 to TRBJ2-1, with TRBD2 as a possible D gene (6 bases). The V gene lost 4 bases and the J gene lost 4 bases, with 8 bases spanning the gap. This CDR3 region has 13 residues. Germline loops: CDR1 MNHEY, CDR2 SVGAGI. The CDR3 sequence is CASSWDLYNEQFF. The CDR3 nucleotides read TGTGCCAGCAGTTGGGACTTATACAATGAGCAGTTCTTC.

The rearrangement uses TRBV6-5 and TRBJ2-7, with D tentatively TRBD1 (5 bases). The CDR3 is 13 amino acids. V was trimmed by 6 bases and J by 6 bases, leaving 15 bases between them. CDR1 MNHEY and CDR2 SVGAGI come from the germline V gene. The CDR3 loop is CASSPRLGLEQYF. The CDR3 bases are TGTGCCAGCAGCCCACGTTTGGGGCTCGAGCAGTACTTC.

This clone was observed a handful of times. The CDR3 DNA reads as TGTGCCAGCAGTTACCGATCGGGGGGCACTGAAGCTTTCTTT. This codes for CASSYRSGGTEAFF. The rearrangement joins TRBV6-7 to TRBJ1-1, with D possibly TRBD1 on 5 matching bases. TRBV6-7 carries the ORF label, with uncertain function. CDR3 length equals 14 residues. Trimming left V 2 bases short and J 4 bases short, with 11 bases between.

The rearrangement joins TRBV6-1 to TRBJ2-3; D is unclear. The germline V gene has CDR1 MNHNS and CDR2 SASEGT. The CDR3 spans 12 residues. V was cut by 5 bases and J by 5 bases, with 8 bases left in between. The CDR3 sequence is CASSKLEDTQYF. Written as DNA, the CDR3 is TGTGCCAGCAGTAAATTAGAAGATACGCAGTATTTT.

The CDR3 reads CASSPRLVTEQFF. Written as DNA, the CDR3 is TGTGCCAGCAGCCCGAGACTAGTAACTGAGCAGTTCTTC. The V call is TRBV13, the J call TRBJ2-1; perhaps TRBD2 as D (6 bases). Deletions cut 5 bases from V and 9 bases from J, with 14 bases between. The CDR3 totals 13 residues. Germline V lookup: CDR1 PRHDT, CDR2 FYEKMQ (reference sequence). Supplemented by reference TRBV13 and TRBJ2-1, the full variable domain reads AAGVIQSPRHLIKEKRETATLKCYPIPRHDTVYWYQQGPGQDPQFLISFYEKMQSDKGSIPDRFSAQQFSDYHSELNMSSLELGDSALYFCASSPRLVTEQFFGPGTRLTVL.

The chain uses TRBV2 and TRBJ1-1; the D is unclear. Looked up from germline, CDR1 is SNHLY and CDR2 is FYNNEI. The CDR3 is made up of 15 amino acids. V shed 6 bases and J shed 0 bases, with 14 bases lying between them. As DNA, the CDR3 is TGTGCCAGCAGACCATTTACGGTCATGAACACTGAAGCTTTCTTT. This gives the protein CASRPFTVMNTEAFF.

Many counts were recorded for this clone. The V gene is TRBV9, the J gene TRBJ2-3; TRBD2 matches 8 bases. V was pared by 3 bases and J by 2 bases, with 8 bases of the junction left unmatched. The CDR3 spans 16 residues. Per the germline V gene, CDR1 is SGDLS and CDR2 is YYNGEE. This chain's CDR3 is CASSDGRGSHTDTQYF. The CDR3 DNA reads TGTGCCAGCAGCGACGGGAGGGGATCTCACACAGATACGCAGTATTTT.

The CDR3 sequence: CASRHTLDRGRETQYF. DNA for the CDR3: TGTGCCAGCAGGCACACCCTGGACAGGGGAAGGGAGACCCAGTACTTC. The chain is built from TRBV2 and TRBJ2-5; TRBD1 matches 9 bases. Germline loops: CDR1 SNHLY, CDR2 FYNNEI. This CDR3 has 16 amino acids. V was pared by 6 bases and J by 5 bases, with 13 bases of the junction left unmatched.

The rearrangement links TRBV2 to TRBJ2-1, with 12 positions matching TRBD1. Per germline, CDR1 SNHLY and CDR2 FYNNEI. The CDR3 consists of 17 residues. V trimming: 4 bases; J trimming: 8 bases; junction bases outside the gene matches: 12. The CDR3 DNA is TGTGCCAGCAGTGGGGACAGGGGGCGACCCTATAGCGATGAGCAGTTCTTC. Translating it yields CASSGDRGRPYSDEQFF.

The chain couples TRBV25-1 to TRBJ1-4; possibly TRBD1 for D (5 bases). Germline V gene sequence: CDR1 MGHDK, CDR2 SYGVNS. V lost 8 bases, J lost 4 bases, and 14 bases lay in between. This CDR3 comprises 14 residues. The CDR3 DNA follows: TGTGCCAGCTCCGTCCCCGGGGGTAATGAAAAACTGTTTTTT. Protein: CASSVPGGNEKLFF. Looking up the rest from reference TRBV25-1 and TRBJ1-4 gives the full variable domain: EADIYQTPRYLVIGTGKKITLECSQTMGHDKMYWYQQDPGMELHLIHYSYGVNSTEKGDLSSESTVSRIRTEHFPLTLESARPSHTSQYLCASSVPGGNEKLFFGSGTQLSVL.

The V gene is TRBV6-6, the J gene TRBJ2-7; 7 nucleotides agree with TRBD1. This CDR3 has 13 amino acids. The germline gives CDR1 MNHNY, CDR2 SVGAGI (reference sequence). The ends lost 6 bases at V and 4 bases at J; junction bases unmatched: 6. CDR3 loop: CASRVTGNYEQYF. CDR3 nucleotides: TGTGCCAGCAGGGTGACAGGGAATTACGAGCAGTACTTC.